This T cell receptor (beta chain) was profiled in a study of regulatory T cells in long-lasting Graves disease. Overall study context: Patients with new Graves' disease had used antithyroid drugs below 3 months.

The V gene end was trimmed by 3 bases and the J gene end by 3 bases; junction bases not matched to a gene: 5. The CDR3 is made up of 15 amino acids. Germline CDR1 SNHLY, CDR2 FYNNEI. As to time point: newly diagnosed GD, antithyroid drugs for less than 3 months. The TCR library was made from RNA that had been extracted from PBMCs in TRIzol. The patient group derived from an endocrinology department in Xi'an, China. Arm-PCR of CDR3 regions and iRepertoire HTBI primers were used to build TCR beta libraries. TCRdb recomputed calls from the multiplex PCR reads with MiXCR, one row per CDR3 protein. Here the sample spans about 420,000 distinct CDR3 sequences, around 17% being singletons. These sequences were also reported in another study, on T cells in Graves' hyperthyroidism and ophthalmopathy.

This receptor was obtained from a woman aged 18-30 years with Graves disease. The V gene is TRBV2, the J gene TRBJ2-1; 7 bases are a match to TRBD2. This specimen was peripheral blood mononuclear cells (PBMCs), taken at new diagnosis, from a patient treated with antithyroid drugs. The chain's CDR3 is CASSEGGSFYNEQFF. CDR3 nucleotides: TGTGCCAGCAGTGAGGGAGGGAGCTTCTACAATGAGCAGTTCTTC. Full variable domain (rest looked up from reference TRBV2 and TRBJ2-1): EPEVTQTPSHQVTQMGQEVILRCVPISNHLYFYWYRQILGQKVEFLVSFYNNEISEKSEIFDDQFSVERPDGSNFTLKIRSTKLEDSAMYFCASSEGGSFYNEQFFGPGTRLTVL.